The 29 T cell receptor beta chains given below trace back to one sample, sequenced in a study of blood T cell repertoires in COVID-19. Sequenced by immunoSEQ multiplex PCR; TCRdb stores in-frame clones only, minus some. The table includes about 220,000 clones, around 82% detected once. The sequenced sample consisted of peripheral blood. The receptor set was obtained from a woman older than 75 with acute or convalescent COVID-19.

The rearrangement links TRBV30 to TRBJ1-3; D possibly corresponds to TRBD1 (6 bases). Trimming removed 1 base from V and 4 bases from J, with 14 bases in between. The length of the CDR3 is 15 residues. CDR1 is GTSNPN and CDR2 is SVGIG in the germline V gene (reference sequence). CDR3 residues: CAWSARGSFGNTIYF. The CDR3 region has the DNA TGTGCCTGGAGTGCCAGGGGCAGTTTCGGAAACACCATATATTTT. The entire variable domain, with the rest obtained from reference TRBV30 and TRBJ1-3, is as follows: SQTIHQWPATLVQPVGSPLSLECTVEGTSNPNLYWYRQAAGRGLQLLFYSVGIGQISSEVPQNLSASRPQDRQFILSSKKLLLSDSGFYLCAWSARGSFGNTIYFGEGSWLTVV.

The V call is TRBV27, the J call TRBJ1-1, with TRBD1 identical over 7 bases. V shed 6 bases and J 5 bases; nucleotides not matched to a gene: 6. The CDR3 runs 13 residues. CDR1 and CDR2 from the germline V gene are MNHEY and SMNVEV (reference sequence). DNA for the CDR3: TGTGCCAGCAGAATAGACAGGGAGACTGAAGCTTTCTTT. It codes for CASRIDRETEAFF.

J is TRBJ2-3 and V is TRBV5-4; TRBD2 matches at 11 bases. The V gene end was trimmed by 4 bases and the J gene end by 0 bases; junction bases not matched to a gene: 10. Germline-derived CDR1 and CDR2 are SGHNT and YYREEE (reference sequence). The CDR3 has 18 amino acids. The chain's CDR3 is CASSRELAGGTSTDTQYF. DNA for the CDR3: TGTGCCAGCAGCCGAGAGCTAGCGGGGGGAACTAGCACAGATACGCAGTATTTT.

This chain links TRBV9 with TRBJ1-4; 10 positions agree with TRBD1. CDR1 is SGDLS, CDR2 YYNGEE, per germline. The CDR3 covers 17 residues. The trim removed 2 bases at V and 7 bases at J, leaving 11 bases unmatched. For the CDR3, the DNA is TGTGCCAGCAGCGTTGGGGCTCGACAGGGGGCTAGTGAAAAACTGTTTTTT. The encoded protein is CASSVGARQGASEKLFF. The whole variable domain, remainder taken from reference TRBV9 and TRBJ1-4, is DSGVTQTPKHLITATGQRVTLRCSPRSGDLSVYWYQQSLDQGLQFLIQYYNGEERAKGNILERFSAQQFPDLHSELNLSSLELGDSALYFCASSVGARQGASEKLFFGSGTQLSVL.

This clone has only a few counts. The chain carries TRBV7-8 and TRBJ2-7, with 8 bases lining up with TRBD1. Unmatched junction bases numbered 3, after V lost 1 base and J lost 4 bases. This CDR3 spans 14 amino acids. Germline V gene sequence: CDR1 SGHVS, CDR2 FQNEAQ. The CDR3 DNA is TGTGCCAGCAGCTTAGTAACAGGGGGATACGAGCAGTACTTC. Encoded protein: CASSLVTGGYEQYF.

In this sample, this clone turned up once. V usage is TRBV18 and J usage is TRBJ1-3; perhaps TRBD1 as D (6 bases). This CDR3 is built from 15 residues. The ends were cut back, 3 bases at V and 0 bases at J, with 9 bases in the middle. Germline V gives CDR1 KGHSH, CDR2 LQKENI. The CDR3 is CASSPRQVSGNTIYF. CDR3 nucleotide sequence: TGTGCCAGCTCACCCCGACAGGTCTCTGGAAACACCATATATTTT.

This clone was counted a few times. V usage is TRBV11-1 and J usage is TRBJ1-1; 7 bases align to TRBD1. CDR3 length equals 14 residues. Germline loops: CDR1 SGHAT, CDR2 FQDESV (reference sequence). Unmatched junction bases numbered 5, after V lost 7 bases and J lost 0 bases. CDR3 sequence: CASNEDRLNTEAFF. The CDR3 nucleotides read TGTGCCAGCAACGAGGACAGGCTGAACACTGAAGCTTTCTTT.

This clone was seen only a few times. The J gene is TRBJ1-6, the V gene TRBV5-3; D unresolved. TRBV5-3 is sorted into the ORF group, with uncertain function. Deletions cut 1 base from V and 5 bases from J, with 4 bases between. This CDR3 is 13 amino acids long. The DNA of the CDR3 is TGTGCCAGAAGCTTGAGAGATAATTCACCCCTCCACTTT. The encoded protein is CARSLRDNSPLHF.

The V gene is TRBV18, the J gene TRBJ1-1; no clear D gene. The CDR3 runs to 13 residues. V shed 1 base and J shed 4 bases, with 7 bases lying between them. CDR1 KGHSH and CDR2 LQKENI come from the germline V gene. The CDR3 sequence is CASSPQGGTEAFF. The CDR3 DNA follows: TGTGCCAGCTCACCACAGGGAGGCACTGAAGCTTTCTTT.

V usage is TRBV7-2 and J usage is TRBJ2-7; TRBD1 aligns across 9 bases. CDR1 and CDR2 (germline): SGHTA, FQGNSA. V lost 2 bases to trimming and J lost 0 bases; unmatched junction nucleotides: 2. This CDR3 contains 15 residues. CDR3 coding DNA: TGTGCCAGCAGCTTACAGACAGGGGGCTCCTACGAGCAGTACTTC. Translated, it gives CASSLQTGGSYEQYF.

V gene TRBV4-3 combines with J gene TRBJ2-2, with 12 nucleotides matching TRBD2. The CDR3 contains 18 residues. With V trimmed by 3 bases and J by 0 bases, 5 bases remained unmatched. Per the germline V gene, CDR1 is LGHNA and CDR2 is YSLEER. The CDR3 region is CASSQWTSGVTNTGELFF. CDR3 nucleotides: TGCGCCAGCAGCCAGTGGACTAGCGGGGTCACGAACACCGGGGAGCTGTTTTTT.

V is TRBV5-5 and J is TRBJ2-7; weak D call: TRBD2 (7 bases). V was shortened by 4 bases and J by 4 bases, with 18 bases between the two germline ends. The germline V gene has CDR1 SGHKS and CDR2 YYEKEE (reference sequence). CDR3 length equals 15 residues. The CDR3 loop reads CASSGGGVNQYEQYF. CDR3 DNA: TGTGCCAGCAGCGGCGGGGGCGTAAACCAATACGAGCAGTACTTC.

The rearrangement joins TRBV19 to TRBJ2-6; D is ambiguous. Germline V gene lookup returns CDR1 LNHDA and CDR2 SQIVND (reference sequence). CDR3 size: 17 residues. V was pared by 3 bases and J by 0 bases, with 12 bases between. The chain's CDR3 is CASSMGRLNSGANVLTF. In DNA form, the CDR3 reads TGTGCCAGTAGTATGGGCAGGTTAAACTCTGGGGCCAACGTCCTGACTTTC.

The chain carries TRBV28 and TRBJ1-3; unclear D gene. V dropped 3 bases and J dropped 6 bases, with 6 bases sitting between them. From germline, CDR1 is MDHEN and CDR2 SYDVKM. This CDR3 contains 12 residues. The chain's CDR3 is CASSLRKNTIYF. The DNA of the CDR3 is TGTGCCAGCAGTTTGCGGAAAAACACCATATATTTT.

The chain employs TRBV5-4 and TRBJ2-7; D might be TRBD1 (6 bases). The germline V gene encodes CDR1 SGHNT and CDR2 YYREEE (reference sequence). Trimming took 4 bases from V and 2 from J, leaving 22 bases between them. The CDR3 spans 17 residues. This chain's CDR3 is CASSPQPRGSLAYEQYF. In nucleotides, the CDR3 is TGTGCCAGCAGCCCTCAGCCCAGGGGCAGCCTAGCCTACGAGCAGTACTTC. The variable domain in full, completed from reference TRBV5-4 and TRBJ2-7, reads ETGVTQSPTHLIKTRGQQVTLRCSSQSGHNTVSWYQQALGQGPQFIFQYYREEENGRGNFPPRFSGLQFPNYSSELNVNALELDDSALYLCASSPQPRGSLAYEQYFGPGTRLTVT.

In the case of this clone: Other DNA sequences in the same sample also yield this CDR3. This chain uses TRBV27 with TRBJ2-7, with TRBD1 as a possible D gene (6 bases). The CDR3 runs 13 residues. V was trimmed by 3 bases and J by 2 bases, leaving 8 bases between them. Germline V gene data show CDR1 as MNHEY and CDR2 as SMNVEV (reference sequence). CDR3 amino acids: CASSFQGPYEQYF. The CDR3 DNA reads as TGTGCCAGCAGTTTTCAGGGGCCCTACGAGCAGTACTTC.

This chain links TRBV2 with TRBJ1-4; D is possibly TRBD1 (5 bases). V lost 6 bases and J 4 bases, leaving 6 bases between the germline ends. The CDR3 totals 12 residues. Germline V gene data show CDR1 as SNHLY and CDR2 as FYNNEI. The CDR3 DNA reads TGTGCCAGCAGGGGGCTTAATGAAAAACTGTTTTTT. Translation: CASRGLNEKLFF.

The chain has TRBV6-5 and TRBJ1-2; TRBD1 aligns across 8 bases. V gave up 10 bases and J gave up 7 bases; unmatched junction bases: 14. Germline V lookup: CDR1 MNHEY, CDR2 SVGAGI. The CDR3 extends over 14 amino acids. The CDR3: CATRTGMNPGGYTF. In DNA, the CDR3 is TGTGCCACGAGGACAGGGATGAACCCGGGTGGCTACACCTTC.

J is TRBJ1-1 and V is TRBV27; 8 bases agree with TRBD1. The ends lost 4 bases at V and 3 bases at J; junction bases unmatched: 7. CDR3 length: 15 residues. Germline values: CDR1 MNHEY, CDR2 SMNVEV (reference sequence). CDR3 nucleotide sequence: TGTGCCAGCAGTTCCCAACGACAGGGGTACACTGAAGCTTTCTTT. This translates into CASSSQRQGYTEAFF.

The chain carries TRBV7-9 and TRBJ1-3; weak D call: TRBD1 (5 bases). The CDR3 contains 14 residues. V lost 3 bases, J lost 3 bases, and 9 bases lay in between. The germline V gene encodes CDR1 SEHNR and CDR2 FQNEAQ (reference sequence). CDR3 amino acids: CASSFAGGGNTIYF. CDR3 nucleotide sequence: TGTGCCAGCAGCTTCGCGGGGGGTGGAAACACCATATATTTT.

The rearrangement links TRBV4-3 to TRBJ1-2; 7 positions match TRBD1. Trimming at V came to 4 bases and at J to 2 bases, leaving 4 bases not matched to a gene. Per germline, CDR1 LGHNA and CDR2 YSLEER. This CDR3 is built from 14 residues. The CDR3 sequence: CASSPSQGNYGYTF. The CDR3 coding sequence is TGCGCCAGCAGCCCTTCACAGGGGAACTATGGCTACACCTTC.

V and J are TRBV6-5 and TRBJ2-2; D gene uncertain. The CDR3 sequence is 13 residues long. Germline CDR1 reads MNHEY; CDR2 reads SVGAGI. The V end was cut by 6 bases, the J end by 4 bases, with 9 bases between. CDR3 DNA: TGTGCCAGCAGAGGTACAGCCACCGGGGAGCTGTTTTTT. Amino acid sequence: CASRGTATGELFF.

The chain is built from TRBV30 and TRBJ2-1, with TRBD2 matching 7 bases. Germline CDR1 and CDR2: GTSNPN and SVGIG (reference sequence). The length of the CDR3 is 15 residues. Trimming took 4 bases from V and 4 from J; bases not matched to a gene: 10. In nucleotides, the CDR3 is TGTGCCTGGACTCCCGGGAGGACGCTATACAATGAGCAGTTCTTC. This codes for CAWTPGRTLYNEQFF.

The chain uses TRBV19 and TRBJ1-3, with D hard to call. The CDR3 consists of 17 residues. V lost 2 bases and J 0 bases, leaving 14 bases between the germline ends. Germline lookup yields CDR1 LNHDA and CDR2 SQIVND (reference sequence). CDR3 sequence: CASSILTRQYSGNTIYF. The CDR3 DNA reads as TGTGCCAGTAGTATACTGACACGGCAATACTCTGGAAACACCATATATTTT.

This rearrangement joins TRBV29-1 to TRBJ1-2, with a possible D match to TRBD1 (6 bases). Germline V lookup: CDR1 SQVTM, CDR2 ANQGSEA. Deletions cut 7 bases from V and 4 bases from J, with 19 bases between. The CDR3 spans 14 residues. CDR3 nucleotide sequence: TGCAGCGCCCAAGGTGGGGGGGCACGCTATGGCTACACCTTC. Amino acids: CSAQGGGARYGYTF.

DNA for the CDR3: TGTGCCAGCAGTTTGGTTCAGGGAGGGGGACTTAGCAATCAGCCCCAGCATTTT. This translates into CASSLVQGGGLSNQPQHF. This chain uses TRBV28 with TRBJ1-5, with D possibly TRBD1 on 6 matching bases. Deletions cut 3 bases from V and 0 bases from J, with 18 bases between. CDR1 and CDR2 from the germline V gene are MDHEN and SYDVKM. The CDR3 runs to 18 residues.

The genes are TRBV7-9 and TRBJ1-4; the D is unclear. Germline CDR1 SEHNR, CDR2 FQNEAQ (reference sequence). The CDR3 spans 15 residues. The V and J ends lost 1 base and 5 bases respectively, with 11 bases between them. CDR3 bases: TGTGCCAGCAGCTTAGTTCTGGGAGAGAATGAAAAACTGTTTTTT. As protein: CASSLVLGENEKLFF.

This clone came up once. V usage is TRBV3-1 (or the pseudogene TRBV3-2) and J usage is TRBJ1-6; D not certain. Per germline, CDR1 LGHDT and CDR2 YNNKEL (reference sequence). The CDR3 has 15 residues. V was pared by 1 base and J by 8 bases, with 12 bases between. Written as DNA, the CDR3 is TGTGCCAGCAGCCAAGGCGGGGAAAGCTATTCACCCCTCCACTTT. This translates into CASSQGGESYSPLHF.

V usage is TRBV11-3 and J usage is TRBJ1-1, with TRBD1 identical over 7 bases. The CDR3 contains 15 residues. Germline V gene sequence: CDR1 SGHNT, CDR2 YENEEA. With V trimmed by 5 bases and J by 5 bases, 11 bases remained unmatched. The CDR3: CASSARTGLGTEAFF. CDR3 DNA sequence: TGTGCCAGCAGCGCACGGACAGGTCTTGGGACTGAAGCTTTCTTT. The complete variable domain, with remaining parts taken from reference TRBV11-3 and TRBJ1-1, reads EAGVVQSPRYKIIEKKQPVAFWCNPISGHNTLYWYLQNLGQGPELLIRYENEEAVDDSQLPKDRFSAERLKGVDSTLKIQPAELGDSAVYLCASSARTGLGTEAFFGQGTRLTVV.